This T cell receptor (beta chain) is drawn from a study of tumor-infiltrating lymphocytes in primary liver carcinoma. Using a constant-region primer together with ProtoScript II reverse transcriptase, TCR beta cDNA was made from around 500 ng of total RNA. Investigators got TCR beta libraries out of three nested multiplex PCR rounds, done with slightly modified ARM-PCR. The two initial PCR rounds, nine to eleven cycles each, used TRBV1-TRBV30 forward and C-beta reverse primers. TCRdb recomputed calls from the multiplex PCR reads with MiXCR, one row per CDR3 protein. In the table there are about 96,000 distinct CDR3 sequences, around 68% of which are singletons. Turning to this clonotype: Compared with germline, one end of the junction differs, possibly owing to a read error.

The CDR3 runs to 14 residues. Germline V CDR1 and CDR2: SGHAT, FQNNGV. Investigators took RNA and DNA out together from 20-30 mg of unsorted bulk tissue. Input material: tumor-adjacent normal liver tissue. This TCR was recovered from a middle-aged man with primary liver carcinoma and hepatitis B virus infection. J is TRBJ2-7 and V is TRBV11-2, with a possible D match to TRBD1 (5 bases). As DNA, the CDR3 is TGTGTCAGCAGCTTAGATTTGTCAGGGTACGAGCAGTACTTC. It translates to CVSSLDLSGYEQYF.